This T cell receptor (beta chain) is from a study of neurological immune-mediated disorders. Study-level results: None of the CDR3 amino acid sequences of expanded clones recurred across subjects, suggesting private repertoires in all groups.

Comments on this clonotype: Its antigen remains unidentified.

The length of the CDR3 is 11 residues. V was clipped by 3 bases and J by 7 bases, with 7 bases between them. Looked up from germline, CDR1 is DFQATT and CDR2 is SNEGSKA (reference sequence). Via MiXCR, TCRdb re-called the 5' RACE reads, giving one row per CDR3 protein. The table shows 70,000 to 90,000 distinct CDR3 sequences, with 4.5% to 6.5% occurring only once. V and J are TRBV20-1 and TRBJ2-1; the D is unclear. This clonotype was obtained from a woman aged 25 to 39 with multiple sclerosis. What was sequenced was PBMCs. This CDR3 reads CSASRRNEQFF. The DNA for the CDR3 is TGCAGTGCTAGTAGGCGGAATGAGCAGTTCTTC.